This is a list of T cell receptor beta chains from one sample in a study of response to subunit inactivated influenza vaccine. TCRdb itself ran the RT-PCR reads through MiXCR, one entry per CDR3 protein. Among 550,000 to 800,000 distinct CDR3 sequences, 11% to 15% were seen once, and the ten largest hold less than 9%. The starting material was PBMCs from blood, obtained 14 days before vaccination. The receptors were sampled from a man aged 50 or older who received an inactivated influenza vaccine. Both conserved end residues are part of each CDR3. Each record gives: clone size, J gene, D gene, V gene, CDR3 protein, CDR3 DNA. A D gene is named only where the DNA matches it firmly. The listing skips clone size in some rows; elsewhere it reads once, few, many or a size class.

few TRBJ2-3 TRBD2 TRBV7-2 CASSLPTSGRVSDTQYF TGTGCCAGCAGCCTACCGACTAGCGGGAGGGTGTCAGATACGCAGTATTTT
few TRBJ2-7 TRBD1 TRBV29-1 CSVEGGDSPYEQYF TGCAGCGTTGAAGGTGGGGACAGCCCTTACGAGCAGTACTTC
NA TRBJ2-5 NA TRBV14 CASSQDRSRQETQYF TGTGCCAGCAGCCAAGATAGGAGCCGCCAAGAGACCCAGTACTTC
NA TRBJ2-3 NA TRBV2 CASSESGALTDTQYF TGTGCCAGCAGTGAATCAGGGGCCCTCACAGATACGCAGTATTTT
few TRBJ2-7 TRBD2 TRBV7-2 CASSLMQTSGTDEQYF TGTGCCAGCAGCCTAATGCAGACTAGCGGGACTGACGAGCAGTACTTC
many TRBJ1-2 NA TRBV11-2 CASSLSDIMAGGYTF TGTGCCAGCAGCTTATCCGACATTATGGCAGGTGGCTACACCTTC
few TRBJ1-4 NA TRBV7-8 CASSLMTGTTNEKLFF TGTGCCAGCAGCTTAATGACAGGAACAACTAATGAAAAACTGTTTTTT
few TRBJ2-7 TRBD1 TRBV12-3/TRBV12-4 CASKPALRRQGDTYEQYF TGTGCCAGCAAGCCAGCCCTCCGAAGACAGGGGGACACCTACGAGCAGTACTTC
many TRBJ2-5 NA TRBV7-7 CASSLDLGGQETQYF TGTGCCAGCAGCTTAGATTTGGGGGGCCAAGAGACCCAGTACTTC
few TRBJ2-5 TRBD1 TRBV14 CASSPRTGWTQYF TGTGCCAGCAGCCCCCGGACAGGGTGGACCCAGTACTTC
many TRBJ2-4 NA TRBV27 CASSLGSTLAKNIQYF TGTGCCAGCAGTTTAGGGTCTACCCTAGCCAAAAACATTCAGTACTTC
NA TRBJ2-3 NA TRBV7-9 CASSPSISSDTQYF TGTGCCAGCAGCCCCAGTATATCCTCAGATACGCAGTATTTT
few TRBJ2-3 NA TRBV11-2 CASSSPTAQIRRDTQYF TGTGCCAGCAGCTCCCCCACGGCACAGATACGCAGGGATACGCAGTATTTT
few TRBJ2-3 TRBD2 TRBV7-9 CASSLGLADSLTQYF TGTGCCAGCAGCCTGGGACTAGCGGACAGTCTTACGCAGTATTTT
once TRBJ2-5 NA TRBV20-1 CSALRQAQGAQYF TGCAGTGCTCTCCGACAGGCACAAGGGGCCCAGTACTTC
NA TRBJ2-7 TRBD1 TRBV12-3/TRBV12-4 CASSLRTGRNYEQYF TGTGCCAGCAGTTTAAGGACAGGGCGAAACTACGAGCAGTACTTC
many TRBJ2-7 NA TRBV7-2 CASSLLSGYEQYF TGTGCCAGCAGCTTATTGTCCGGGTACGAGCAGTACTTC
NA TRBJ2-1 NA TRBV20-1 CSATRSGNEQFF TGCAGTGCTACCCGGAGCGGCAATGAGCAGTTCTTC
few TRBJ2-1 NA TRBV5-6 CASSPRLVSYNEQFF TGTGCCAGCAGCCCGCGACTAGTATCCTACAATGAGCAGTTCTTC
many TRBJ2-7 NA TRBV15 CATSRERGQSYEQYF TGTGCCACCAGCAGAGAACGGGGCCAGAGCTACGAGCAGTACTTC
many TRBJ2-5 NA TRBV7-9 CASSLKGVETQYF TGTGCCAGCAGCTTAAAAGGGGTAGAGACCCAGTACTTC
NA TRBJ2-2 TRBD2 TRBV7-6 CASSLFSGTSMAGELFF TGTGCCAGCAGCTTATTTTCCGGGACTAGTATGGCCGGGGAGCTGTTTTTT
NA TRBJ2-1 TRBD2 TRBV6-2/TRBV6-3 CASRPGGGAPYNEQFF TGTGCCAGCAGGCCTGGCGGGGGGGCCCCCTACAATGAGCAGTTCTTC
few TRBJ2-5 TRBD1 TRBV10-3 CAIRAGTGGPLGSEETQYF TGTGCCATCAGGGCGGGGACAGGGGGCCCTCTGGGTTCGGAAGAGACCCAGTACTTC
few TRBJ2-1 TRBD2 TRBV20-1 CSAIPPAWGGDEQFF TGCAGTGCTATCCCCCCAGCGTGGGGAGGGGATGAGCAGTTCTTC
NA TRBJ1-4 NA TRBV28 CASSLVGTTLSGEKLFF TGTGCCAGCAGTTTAGTTGGGACCACCTTATCGGGTGAAAAACTGTTTTTT
once TRBJ2-1 NA TRBV2 CASCFYPARLKYSYNEQFF TGTGCCAGCTGTTTTTACCCCGCAAGGTTGAAGTACTCCTACAATGAGCAGTTCTTC
NA TRBJ1-1 NA TRBV11-2 CASSSPRLATEAFF TGTGCCAGCAGCTCCCCCCGGCTGGCCACTGAAGCTTTCTTT
NA TRBJ2-2 TRBD1 TRBV7-8 CASSPQGQVNTGELFF TGTGCCAGCAGCCCGCAGGGACAGGTGAACACCGGGGAGCTGTTTTTT
few TRBJ2-2 NA TRBV6-1 CASSELVGINGELFF TGTGCCAGCAGTGAATTGGTTGGGATAAACGGGGAGCTGTTTTTT
many TRBJ2-1 NA TRBV24-1 CATSVGVEQFF TGTGCCACCAGTGTAGGAGTTGAGCAGTTCTTC
once TRBJ2-2 TRBD2 TRBV2 CASGAGTSTGELFF TGTGCCAGCGGGGCCGGGACTAGCACCGGGGAGCTGTTTTTT
few TRBJ2-2 TRBD2 TRBV6-2/TRBV6-3 CASSLLASWAGELFF TGTGCCAGCAGTTTACTAGCGTCATGGGCCGGGGAGCTGTTTTTT
few TRBJ1-6 NA TRBV7-2 CASSHPAGFSYNSPLHF TGTGCCAGCAGCCACCCGGCGGGTTTCTCCTATAATTCACCCCTCCACTTT
few TRBJ1-5 NA TRBV5-5 CASSLDPGVSNQPQHF TGTGCCAGCAGCTTGGATCCGGGGGTAAGCAATCAGCCCCAGCATTTT
NA TRBJ2-6 TRBD1 TRBV12-3/TRBV12-4 CANTGESGANVLTF TGTGCCAACACAGGGGAATCTGGGGCCAACGTCCTGACTTTC
NA TRBJ2-7 NA TRBV6-2/TRBV6-3 CASRLTRQYQQYF TGTGCCAGCAGACTGACTCGACAGTATCAGCAGTACTTC
NA TRBJ2-1 TRBD2 TRBV2 CASKTGLATLNEQFF TGTGCCAGCAAGACGGGACTAGCGACGTTGAATGAGCAGTTCTTC
few TRBJ1-1 NA TRBV3-2 CASSRGTNTEAFF TGTGCCAGCAGCCGAGGTACTAACACTGAAGCTTTCTTT
many TRBJ2-3 TRBD1 TRBV5-6 CASSLVKVDRRRADTQYF TGTGCCAGCAGCTTGGTCAAGGTGGACAGGCGAAGGGCTGATACGCAGTATTTT
few TRBJ2-7 NA TRBV20-1 CSAGDLNSYEQYF TGCAGTGCAGGTGACTTAAACTCCTACGAGCAGTACTTC
many TRBJ1-1 TRBD1 TRBV6-5 CASSLQGTGGGTEAFF TGTGCCAGCAGTCTACAGGGGACGGGGGGAGGCACTGAAGCTTTCTTT
many TRBJ2-3 NA TRBV20-1 CSARDRDTQYF TGCAGTGCTAGAGACCGTGATACGCAGTATTTT
NA TRBJ2-1 TRBD2 TRBV11-2 CASSEIAGGREQFF TGTGCCAGCAGCGAAATAGCGGGGGGGCGGGAGCAGTTCTTC
once TRBJ2-1 TRBD2 TRBV30 CARSPGTSSVDEQFF TGTGCCAGGAGTCCCGGGACTAGCTCGGTGGATGAGCAGTTCTTC
NA TRBJ1-2 NA TRBV20-1 CSARDIGGYGYTF TGCAGTGCTAGAGATATCGGGGGATATGGCTACACCTTC
NA TRBJ1-6 TRBD1 TRBV12-3/TRBV12-4 CASTKLGQGNSPLHF TGTGCCAGCACCAAATTGGGACAGGGGAATTCACCCCTCCACTTT
NA TRBJ2-4 TRBD2 TRBV29-1 CSAGGTKNIQYF TGCAGCGCCGGGGGGACCAAAAACATTCAGTACTTC
few TRBJ1-1 NA TRBV7-8 CASSSTRLTMNTEAFF TGTGCCAGCAGCTCGACCCGCCTGACTATGAACACTGAAGCTTTCTTT
many TRBJ1-3 NA TRBV4-3 CASSQDPGAGNTIYF TGCGCCAGCAGCCAAGATCCAGGGGCTGGAAACACCATATATTTT
few TRBJ1-4 TRBD1 TRBV28 CASSLKGQGVFGEKLFF TGTGCCAGCAGTTTAAAGGGACAGGGGGTTTTCGGTGAAAAACTGTTTTTT
few TRBJ2-7 TRBD1 TRBV20-1 CSARKPGTVSYEQYF TGCAGTGCTAGGAAACCCGGGACAGTCTCCTACGAGCAGTACTTC
NA TRBJ2-5 NA TRBV28 CASSFFGPQETQYF TGTGCCAGCAGTTTTTTTGGGCCTCAAGAGACCCAGTACTTC
NA TRBJ1-2 NA TRBV7-9 CASRGVQGRDYGYTF TGTGCCAGCAGGGGCGTTCAGGGGCGAGACTATGGCTACACCTTC
few TRBJ2-3 TRBD1 TRBV3-1 CASSPGQGSGTQYF TGTGCCAGCAGCCCTGGACAGGGGTCTGGGACGCAGTATTTT
NA TRBJ2-7 TRBD1 TRBV12-3/TRBV12-4 CASSWGQGDEQYF TGTGCCAGCAGTTGGGGACAGGGTGACGAGCAGTACTTC
many TRBJ1-3 NA TRBV4-2 CASSPGGGRSGNTIYF TGTGCCAGCAGCCCAGGCGGGGGGCGTTCTGGAAACACCATATATTTT
many TRBJ2-2 NA TRBV7-9 CASSPHTGREELFF TGTGCCAGCAGCCCCCATACGGGGCGGGAAGAGCTGTTTTTT
NA TRBJ2-5 TRBD2 TRBV4-1 CASSQESLAGGRRETQYF TGCGCCAGCAGCCAAGAGTCCCTAGCGGGGGGGCGTAGAGAGACCCAGTACTTC